This T cell receptor (beta chain) emerged from a study of T cell changes during pregnancy in multiple sclerosis. V shed 5 bases and J 6 bases; nucleotides not matched to a gene: 15. The CDR3 extends over 17 amino acids. From germline, CDR1 is SGHTA and CDR2 FQGNSA. Here immunoSEQ multiplex PCR was the method, and the copy in TCRdb shows in-frame clones only, minus some. The repertoire holds 40,000 to 45,000 clones, 85% to 95% seen once, with 1.3% in the top ten. The V gene is TRBV7-2, the J gene TRBJ2-1, with 8 bases that match TRBD2. Sequencing was done on a sample of peripheral blood. This sequence was found in a female donor with multiple sclerosis, enrolled in a pregnancy study. CDR3 in DNA: TGTGCCAGCAGCGGACCCCCCGGGAGGGCTTTGAGCAATGAGCAGTTCTTC. Translation: CASSGPPGRALSNEQFF.